This T cell receptor beta chain was recorded in a study of human T cells and chemical hapten exposure. Noted time point: patch test 1, 2 weeks after DPC sensitization. Indicated treatment: therapeutic diphenylcyclopropenone sensitization with weekly scalp DPC. CDR3 length: 14 residues. Looked up from germline, CDR1 is SNHLY and CDR2 is FYNNEI. V was trimmed by 4 bases and J by 0 bases, leaving 7 bases between them. This clonotype was seen at least ten times. One entry per CDR3 protein results from TCRdb running MiXCR on the RACE reads. The sample lists approximately 350,000 distinct CDR3 sequences; approximately 6.3% were seen once.

The source is a woman younger than 30 with alopecia areata. Some clones in this sample may be carry-over from other donors' samples. Sequenced material: whole blood, taken in connection with sensitization to the hapten diphenylcyclopropenone (DPC). The chain joins TRBV2 to TRBJ1-5; D uncertain. Here the CDR3 reads CASSGQYSNQPQHF. CDR3 sequence (DNA): TGTGCCAGCAGTGGGCAATATAGCAATCAGCCCCAGCATTTT.